These T cell receptor beta chains were read from a single sample in a study of Graves' ophthalmopathy and Graves' hyperthyroidism. TCRdb called the multiplex PCR reads again in MiXCR, with one record for every CDR3 protein. Of over a million distinct CDR3 sequences listed, 35% to 40% were seen once; the top ten hold around 10%. Material: peripheral blood or thyroid tissue (not recorded which). These receptors were taken from an adult man with Graves' hyperthyroidism. The CDR3 runs from the conserved cysteine through the conserved F or W. D genes are given only for firm matches. Size is omitted from some rows. Given values are once, few, many or a class for expanded clones.

d_gene: -
j_gene: TRBJ2-5
v_gene: TRBV12-3/TRBV12-4
abundance: many
CDR3nt: TGTGCCAGCAGCCCCCCCGGTGTGACCCAGTACTTC
CDR3aa: CASSPPGVTQYF

d_gene: TRBD1
j_gene: TRBJ1-4
v_gene: TRBV9
abundance: many
CDR3nt: TGTGCCAGCAGCGAGACAGGGCGTAATGAAAAACTGTTTTTT
CDR3aa: CASSETGRNEKLFF

d_gene: -
j_gene: TRBJ1-2
v_gene: TRBV10-2
abundance: -
CDR3nt: TGCGCCAGCAGCCAAGAGGGCCGGGGCCACTATGGCTACACCTTC
CDR3aa: CASSQEGRGHYGYTF

d_gene: -
j_gene: TRBJ1-2
v_gene: TRBV10-3
abundance: -
CDR3nt: TGTGCCATCAGGGAGGGCTATGGCTACACCTTC
CDR3aa: CAIREGYGYTF

d_gene: -
j_gene: TRBJ2-1
v_gene: TRBV9
abundance: few
CDR3nt: TGTGCCAGCAGTTCTCAGTCCTACAATGAGCAGTTCTTC
CDR3aa: CASSSQSYNEQFF

d_gene: -
j_gene: TRBJ2-7
v_gene: TRBV7-6
abundance: -
CDR3nt: TGTGCCAGCAGCTCCTCGCAGGGAGGACCACCCTACGAGCAGTACTTC
CDR3aa: CASSSSQGGPPYEQYF

d_gene: -
j_gene: TRBJ2-2
v_gene: TRBV7-9
abundance: many
CDR3nt: TGTGCCATTTCCTCCGGGAGTGTCGACACCGGGGAGCTGTTTTTT
CDR3aa: CAISSGSVDTGELFF

d_gene: TRBD1
j_gene: TRBJ1-6
v_gene: TRBV25-1
abundance: many
CDR3nt: TGTGCCAGCCGGGACAGCAATTCACCCCTCCACTTT
CDR3aa: CASRDSNSPLHF

d_gene: TRBD2
j_gene: TRBJ2-1
v_gene: TRBV15
abundance: -
CDR3nt: TGTGCCACCAGCTACCGGACTAGCGGGTTGTATGAGCAGTTCTTC
CDR3aa: CATSYRTSGLYEQFF

d_gene: -
j_gene: TRBJ1-2
v_gene: TRBV25-1
abundance: -
CDR3nt: TGTGCCAGCAGTTACAGAATATATGGCTACACCTTC
CDR3aa: CASSYRIYGYTF

d_gene: -
j_gene: TRBJ1-1
v_gene: TRBV10-2
abundance: many
CDR3nt: TGCGCCAGCGGACAGACGAACACTGAAGCTTTCTTT
CDR3aa: CASGQTNTEAFF

d_gene: TRBD1
j_gene: TRBJ2-5
v_gene: TRBV7-9
abundance: few
CDR3nt: TGTGCCAGCAGCTACTTCGACAGGGGACGCGAGACCCAGTACTTC
CDR3aa: CASSYFDRGRETQYF

d_gene: TRBD2
j_gene: TRBJ2-3
v_gene: TRBV10-2
abundance: -
CDR3nt: TGCGCCAGCAGAGGGAGGGAGATGAGCGGGAGGGATACGCAGTATTTT
CDR3aa: CASRGREMSGRDTQYF

d_gene: -
j_gene: TRBJ2-5
v_gene: TRBV20-1
abundance: -
CDR3nt: TGCAGTGCTATGGTCTTCAAGTACCAAGAGACACAGTACTTC
CDR3aa: CSAMVFKYQETQYF

d_gene: -
j_gene: TRBJ2-7
v_gene: TRBV7-9
abundance: -
CDR3nt: TGTGCCAGCAGCCCGGAGATGGGGGCCAACGAGCAGTACTTC
CDR3aa: CASSPEMGANEQYF

d_gene: -
j_gene: TRBJ1-2
v_gene: TRBV9
abundance: few
CDR3nt: TGTGCCAGCAGCATAAAGATAGGGGGGGACTATGGCTACACCTTC
CDR3aa: CASSIKIGGDYGYTF

d_gene: -
j_gene: TRBJ2-6
v_gene: TRBV7-2
abundance: -
CDR3nt: TGTGCCAGCAGGTCTGGGAGCCCTGGGGCCAACGTCCTGACTTTC
CDR3aa: CASRSGSPGANVLTF

d_gene: -
j_gene: TRBJ1-2
v_gene: TRBV10-3
abundance: -
CDR3nt: TGTGCCAGCAGGTCAAAGACAGTCAACTATGGCTACACCTTC
CDR3aa: CASRSKTVNYGYTF

d_gene: -
j_gene: TRBJ1-1
v_gene: TRBV7-9
abundance: -
CDR3nt: TGTGCCAGCTCACCTCGGGTGTCGCGCATGAACACTGAAGCTTTCTTT
CDR3aa: CASSPRVSRMNTEAFF

d_gene: -
j_gene: TRBJ1-2
v_gene: TRBV20-1
abundance: -
CDR3nt: TGCAGTGCTCCGGACAGCTCCAGGGTCTATGGCTACACCTTC
CDR3aa: CSAPDSSRVYGYTF

d_gene: -
j_gene: TRBJ2-7
v_gene: TRBV6-5
abundance: many
CDR3nt: TGTGCCAGCAGCGCCGGGACGGAGACCTACGAGCAGTACTTC
CDR3aa: CASSAGTETYEQYF

d_gene: TRBD1
j_gene: TRBJ2-2
v_gene: TRBV9
abundance: many
CDR3nt: TGTGCCAGTCGAGGAGGGGGACAGGGCTCCACCGGGGAGCTGTTTTTT
CDR3aa: CASRGGGQGSTGELFF

d_gene: -
j_gene: TRBJ2-5
v_gene: TRBV10-3
abundance: -
CDR3nt: TGTGCTAGACAACCTAGTGCAGAGACCCAGTACTTC
CDR3aa: CARQPSAETQYF

d_gene: -
j_gene: TRBJ2-3
v_gene: TRBV25-1
abundance: -
CDR3nt: TGTGCCAGCGGGAGTATCGCAGATACGCAGTATTTT
CDR3aa: CASGSIADTQYF

d_gene: -
j_gene: TRBJ1-2
v_gene: TRBV7-2
abundance: -
CDR3nt: TGTGCCAGCAGCTTAGCCACGGGAGTATATGGCTACACCTTC
CDR3aa: CASSLATGVYGYTF

d_gene: TRBD2
j_gene: TRBJ2-7
v_gene: TRBV7-2
abundance: few
CDR3nt: TGTGCCAGCAGCATGAGCGGGAGGACCTACGAGCAGTACTTC
CDR3aa: CASSMSGRTYEQYF

d_gene: TRBD1
j_gene: TRBJ2-7
v_gene: TRBV29-1
abundance: many
CDR3nt: TGCAGCGTTGCGGGACAGGGGGTAAGGCTCTCCTACGAGCAGTACTTC
CDR3aa: CSVAGQGVRLSYEQYF

d_gene: TRBD1
j_gene: TRBJ2-2
v_gene: TRBV7-3
abundance: -
CDR3nt: TGTGCCAGCAGCCCAGGGGGTCGGCTTAACACCGGGGAGCTGTTTTTT
CDR3aa: CASSPGGRLNTGELFF

d_gene: -
j_gene: TRBJ2-5
v_gene: TRBV20-1
abundance: many
CDR3nt: TGCAGTGCTAGAGAGAGAGAGACCCAGTACTTC
CDR3aa: CSARERETQYF

d_gene: TRBD1
j_gene: TRBJ2-5
v_gene: TRBV5-5
abundance: many
CDR3nt: TGTGCCAGCAGCCCGGGACAGAAAGAGACCCAGTACTTC
CDR3aa: CASSPGQKETQYF

d_gene: TRBD1
j_gene: TRBJ2-5
v_gene: TRBV7-2
abundance: many
CDR3nt: TGTGCCAGCAGCTCGACAGGGTTTGAGACCCAGTACTTC
CDR3aa: CASSSTGFETQYF

d_gene: TRBD1
j_gene: TRBJ1-1
v_gene: TRBV10-3
abundance: once
CDR3nt: TGTGCCCTCAGACAGGGGGACACTGAAGCTTTCTTT
CDR3aa: CALRQGDTEAFF

d_gene: TRBD1
j_gene: TRBJ1-2
v_gene: TRBV10-3
abundance: -
CDR3nt: TGTGCCAGCCTACCGGGACAGGACTATGGCTACACCTTC
CDR3aa: CASLPGQDYGYTF

d_gene: -
j_gene: TRBJ2-5
v_gene: TRBV7-2
abundance: once
CDR3nt: TGTGCCAGCAGCTTAGACTTTTGGATCGGGACCCAGTACTTC
CDR3aa: CASSLDFWIGTQYF

d_gene: TRBD1
j_gene: TRBJ1-2
v_gene: TRBV29-1
abundance: -
CDR3nt: TGCAGCGTTGGGACAGGGAGCTACACCTTC
CDR3aa: CSVGTGSYTF

d_gene: -
j_gene: TRBJ1-1
v_gene: TRBV12-3/TRBV12-4
abundance: many
CDR3nt: TGTGCCAGCAGTTTGCGGAAGGGGTTCGACACTGAAGCTTTCTTT
CDR3aa: CASSLRKGFDTEAFF

d_gene: TRBD1
j_gene: TRBJ1-2
v_gene: TRBV12-3/TRBV12-4
abundance: -
CDR3nt: TGTGCCAGCAGACGCAAATGGACAGGAATTTACTATGGCTACACCTTC
CDR3aa: CASRRKWTGIYYGYTF

d_gene: TRBD2
j_gene: TRBJ2-7
v_gene: TRBV20-1
abundance: -
CDR3nt: TGCAGTTCCAGGCCGGGGGAGGGTTCGTACGAGCAGTACTTC
CDR3aa: CSSRPGEGSYEQYF

d_gene: -
j_gene: TRBJ2-7
v_gene: TRBV2
abundance: few
CDR3nt: TGTGCCAGCAGTGAAAAAGTGGGTCCAGGGAGCTCCTACGAGCAGTACTTC
CDR3aa: CASSEKVGPGSSYEQYF

d_gene: -
j_gene: TRBJ1-6
v_gene: TRBV15
abundance: -
CDR3nt: TGTGCCACGACGGTGGCGCCGAATTCACCCCTCCACTTT
CDR3aa: CATTVAPNSPLHF

d_gene: -
j_gene: TRBJ1-2
v_gene: TRBV25-1
abundance: -
CDR3nt: TGTGCTACAGGAGGGTATGGCTACACCTTC
CDR3aa: CATGGYGYTF

d_gene: -
j_gene: TRBJ1-1
v_gene: TRBV25-1
abundance: -
CDR3nt: TGTGCCAGCCGACCGATGGGGCGGCCCAACACTGAAGCTTTCTTT
CDR3aa: CASRPMGRPNTEAFF

d_gene: TRBD2
j_gene: TRBJ2-5
v_gene: TRBV19
abundance: many
CDR3nt: TGTGCCAGTAGTGCCATAGCGGGAGTGGAGGAGACCCAGTACTTC
CDR3aa: CASSAIAGVEETQYF

d_gene: -
j_gene: TRBJ1-4
v_gene: TRBV5-1
abundance: many
CDR3nt: TGCGCCAGCCGTGAAAAACTGTTTTTT
CDR3aa: CASREKLFF

d_gene: -
j_gene: TRBJ1-3
v_gene: TRBV5-1
abundance: few
CDR3nt: TGCGCCAGCAGCCCACTCTCAACAAGCCCTGGAAACACCATATATTTT
CDR3aa: CASSPLSTSPGNTIYF

d_gene: -
j_gene: TRBJ2-7
v_gene: TRBV7-3
abundance: -
CDR3nt: TGCGCCAGCAGCCAAGAGGGGGGGAGGGAGCCGTACGAGCAGTACTTC
CDR3aa: CASSQEGGREPYEQYF

d_gene: -
j_gene: TRBJ1-6
v_gene: TRBV15
abundance: many
CDR3nt: TGTGCCACCAGCAAGGACAGAGAAAATTCACCCCTCCACTTT
CDR3aa: CATSKDRENSPLHF

d_gene: TRBD1
j_gene: TRBJ2-7
v_gene: TRBV24-1
abundance: once
CDR3nt: TGTGCCACCAGCCCTGAGACAGGGACCTACGAGCAGTACTTC
CDR3aa: CATSPETGTYEQYF

d_gene: -
j_gene: TRBJ1-1
v_gene: TRBV19
abundance: -
CDR3nt: TGTGCCAGTAGTGGACACAGAGTTTTGATGAACACTGAAGCTTTCTTT
CDR3aa: CASSGHRVLMNTEAFF

d_gene: -
j_gene: TRBJ1-2
v_gene: TRBV6-5
abundance: many
CDR3nt: TGTGCCAGCAGTTACGGGGGGCGGGATGGCTACACCTTC
CDR3aa: CASSYGGRDGYTF

d_gene: TRBD2
j_gene: TRBJ2-7
v_gene: TRBV10-2
abundance: many
CDR3nt: TGCGCCAGCAGTGCCGGACTAGCGGACTACGAGCAGTACTTC
CDR3aa: CASSAGLADYEQYF

d_gene: -
j_gene: TRBJ1-2
v_gene: TRBV2
abundance: many
CDR3nt: TGTGCCAGCAGCGCGGGCTACACCTTC
CDR3aa: CASSAGYTF

d_gene: -
j_gene: TRBJ2-2
v_gene: TRBV20-1
abundance: many
CDR3nt: TGCAGTGCTAGAGATCTGAGGACCGGGGAGCTGTTTTTT
CDR3aa: CSARDLRTGELFF

d_gene: -
j_gene: TRBJ2-2
v_gene: TRBV5-1
abundance: -
CDR3nt: TGCGCCAGCAGCTTGGGGGAAATCACCGGGGAGCTGTTTTTT
CDR3aa: CASSLGEITGELFF

d_gene: -
j_gene: TRBJ1-2
v_gene: TRBV7-2
abundance: -
CDR3nt: TGTGCCAGCAAGAGACCCCAGGGGTTAGGCTACACCTTC
CDR3aa: CASKRPQGLGYTF